This entry lists 13 T cell receptor beta chains sequenced from one sample in a study of blood T cell repertoires in COVID-19. The data were produced by immunoSEQ multiplex PCR, yet TCRdb's version contains in-frame clones alone and is incomplete. The repertoire holds roughly 21,000 clones, with 85% to 90% as singletons. The sample taken for sequencing was peripheral blood. These receptors were obtained from a man between 70 and 80 years old with active COVID-19.

The gene calls are TRBV2 and TRBJ1-6, with 9 positions matching TRBD1. V dropped 7 bases and J dropped 4; count of bases not matched to a gene: 8. The length of the CDR3 is 16 residues. Germline CDR1 reads SNHLY; CDR2 reads FYNNEI. Here the CDR3 DNA reads TGTGCCAGCAACAGGGGGCCCTTCTCATATAATTCACCCCTCCACTTT. Protein: CASNRGPFSYNSPLHF.

The chain joins TRBV28 to TRBJ2-7, with no clear D. The CDR3 is made up of 16 amino acids. Germline assignment: CDR1 MDHEN and CDR2 SYDVKM. The V end was cut by 3 bases, the J end by 0 bases, with 15 bases between. In DNA form, the CDR3 reads TGTGCCAGCAGTTTGGATGTGGGCCCTAACTCCTACGAGCAGTACTTC. It yields the protein CASSLDVGPNSYEQYF.

The V gene is TRBV10-2, the J gene TRBJ2-1, with D perhaps TRBD1 (6 bases). Trimming cost V 0 bases and J 7 bases, with 10 bases left between them. CDR3 length equals 14 residues. Germline assignment: CDR1 WSHSY and CDR2 SAAADI. The CDR3 reads CASSESRTANEQFF. CDR3 sequence (DNA): TGCGCCAGCAGTGAGTCCCGGACAGCTAATGAGCAGTTCTTC.

The chain joins TRBV11-2 to TRBJ2-7; 8 nucleotides agree with TRBD2. Per germline, CDR1 SGHAT and CDR2 FQNNGV. V was pared by 11 bases and J by 1 base, with 10 bases of the junction left unmatched. This CDR3 region has 14 residues. The CDR3 bases are TGTGCCTCGGGGGGGACTAGTTCTTCCTACGAGCAGTACTTC. Amino acids: CASGGTSSSYEQYF.

The chain couples TRBV6-5 to TRBJ1-3; D call uncertain. V was shortened by 2 bases and J by 2 bases, with 10 bases between the two germline ends. Germline CDR1 is MNHEY and CDR2 is SVGAGI. CDR3 length equals 15 residues. CDR3 DNA sequence: TGTGCCAGCAGTTACAGCGGGATGGCTGGAAACACCATATATTTT. Its translation is CASSYSGMAGNTIYF.

This chain joins TRBV7-2 and TRBJ2-7; 8 bases are a match to TRBD2. Germline loops: CDR1 SGHTA, CDR2 FQGNSA. V gave up 0 bases and J gave up 2 bases; unmatched junction bases: 6. The CDR3 has 16 amino acids. CDR3 residues: CASSLASGGAPYEQYF. The CDR3 DNA reads TGTGCCAGCAGCTTAGCGTCGGGGGGGGCCCCCTACGAGCAGTACTTC.

The chain carries TRBV30 and TRBJ1-5; 9 nucleotides match TRBD1. Trimming removed 3 bases from V and 4 bases from J; junction bases left unmatched: 10. The CDR3 covers 16 residues. Germline lookup yields CDR1 GTSNPN and CDR2 SVGIG (reference sequence). The CDR3 bases are TGTGCCTGGAGCGCGGGGACAGGGAAAACAAATCAGCCCCAGCATTTT. Encoded protein: CAWSAGTGKTNQPQHF.

The V call is TRBV15, the J call TRBJ2-4; a possible D gene is TRBD2 (5 bases). CDR1 and CDR2 from the germline V gene are LNHNV and YYDKDF (reference sequence). V was shortened by 4 bases and J by 2 bases, with 9 bases between the two germline ends. The CDR3 covers 14 residues. The CDR3, as DNA: TGTGCCACCAGCACAGGAGGTACCAAAAACATTCAGTACTTC. Translating gives CATSTGGTKNIQYF.

The chain employs TRBV19 and TRBJ1-4, with 9 bases lining up with TRBD1. Trimming took 4 bases from V and 8 from J; bases not matched to a gene: 5. The CDR3 contains 14 residues. Per the germline V gene, CDR1 is LNHDA and CDR2 is SQIVND (reference sequence). This CDR3 reads CASSKQGAEEKLFF. As DNA, the CDR3 is TGTGCCAGTAGTAAACAGGGGGCAGAGGAAAAACTGTTTTTT.

The CDR3, as DNA: TGTGCCACCAGCAGAGATAGAGCAGGTTTTGGATATGGCTACACCTTC. It specifies CATSRDRAGFGYGYTF. V usage is TRBV15 and J usage is TRBJ1-2; unclear D gene. The CDR3 is 16 residues long. V was clipped by 0 bases and J by 5 bases, with 16 bases between them. Germline CDR1 is LNHNV and CDR2 is YYDKDF (reference sequence). The variable domain in full, with the rest retrieved from reference TRBV15 and TRBJ1-2, is DAMVIQNPRYQVTQFGKPVTLSCSQTLNHNVMYWYQQKSSQAPKLLFHYYDKDFNNEADTPDNFQSRRPNTSFCFLDIRSPGLGDTAMYLCATSRDRAGFGYGYTFGSGTRLTVV.

This sequence joins TRBV6-5 and TRBJ2-1; 10 positions match TRBD1. There are 15 residues in the CDR3. J gave up 8 bases and V 5 bases, and 9 bases lay outside the gene matches. Germline loops: CDR1 MNHEY, CDR2 SVGAGI. In DNA, the CDR3 is TGTGCCAGCAGTACACCGGACAGGGGGGTCTATGAGCAGTTCTTC. It encodes CASSTPDRGVYEQFF.

The genes are TRBV6-5 and TRBJ1-2, with 9 bases identical to TRBD1. The germline V gene encodes CDR1 MNHEY and CDR2 SVGAGI. CDR3 length: 15 amino acids. The junction had 7 bases not matched to a gene; V was cut back by 6 bases and J by 2 bases. In nucleotides, the CDR3 is TGTGCCAGCAGCCGGGACAGGGAGGGGAACTATGGCTACACCTTC. Amino acids: CASSRDREGNYGYTF.

This clone was observed a single time. The chain uses TRBV18 and TRBJ2-7; maybe TRBD1 (7 bases). The CDR3 consists of 17 residues. V gave up 6 bases and J gave up 3 bases, with 24 bases separating them. Per the germline V gene, CDR1 is KGHSH and CDR2 is LQKENI. DNA of the CDR3: TGTGCCAGCTCTCCCCAGGAGGGGTGGACAGGTTTCTACGAGCAGTACTTC. This codes for CASSPQEGWTGFYEQYF.